This entry lists 23 T cell receptor beta chains sequenced from one sample in a study of CD8+ T cells in alopecia areata. Treatment here: oral pan-JAK inhibitor, 5-10 mg twice daily. The authors extracted RNA and reverse transcribed it into cDNA as the sequencing template. Measured with immunoSEQ multiplex PCR; TCRdb has only the in-frame clones, and not every one. Altogether 150,000 to 200,000 clones are present, nearly 60% being singletons, with the ten largest covering about 5.5%. The specimen was CD4+ T cells sorted from blood, collected at week 24, from a patient treated with tofacitinib. The receptors were sampled from a human donor with alopecia areata.

The chain combines TRBV7-9 with TRBJ2-5, with a possible D match to TRBD1 (5 bases). Germline V lookup: CDR1 SEHNR, CDR2 FQNEAQ (reference sequence). V lost 2 bases, J lost 5 bases, and 12 bases lay in between. This CDR3 has 14 amino acids. The CDR3 region is CASSLRGQVETQYF. For the CDR3, the DNA is TGTGCCAGCAGCTTAAGGGGCCAGGTGGAGACCCAGTACTTC.

The chain combines TRBV30 with TRBJ2-3, with no clear D. Germline V lookup: CDR1 GTSNPN, CDR2 SVGIG (reference sequence). Deletions cut 0 bases from V and 5 bases from J, with 6 bases between. The CDR3 runs 12 residues. This CDR3 reads CAWSVSRDTQYF. CDR3 DNA sequence: TGTGCCTGGAGTGTGTCTAGAGATACGCAGTATTTT.

In this sample, this clone turned up a few times. This chain joins TRBV27 and TRBJ2-3, with no clear D. V dropped 6 bases and J dropped 6 bases, with 10 bases sitting between them. Germline V lookup: CDR1 MNHEY, CDR2 SMNVEV (reference sequence). The CDR3 is 12 amino acids. CDR3 sequence reads: CASSLSGDTQYF. The CDR3 DNA is TGTGCCAGCAGCCTATCGGGCGATACGCAGTATTTT.

This clone appeared a few times. V usage is TRBV29-1 and J usage is TRBJ2-5; D call uncertain. Trimming shortened V by 5 bases and J by 2 bases, and 15 bases separated the two germline ends. Germline V gives CDR1 SQVTM, CDR2 ANQGSEA. CDR3 size: 14 residues. CDR3 sequence (DNA): TGCAGCGTTCGATATTTGGCGAGGCAAGAGACCCAGTACTTC. This sequence encodes CSVRYLARQETQYF.

The chain recombines TRBV9 with TRBJ1-2; D remains ambiguous. Between the trimmed V and J ends, which lost 0 bases and 4 bases, there was a span of 13 bases. CDR3 length equals 15 residues. Germline V lookup: CDR1 SGDLS, CDR2 YYNGEE. CDR3 coding DNA: TGTGCCAGCAGCGTAGACGCCGGACTGGGCTATGGCTACACCTTC. This sequence encodes CASSVDAGLGYGYTF.

The chain employs TRBV5-1 and TRBJ2-1; D may be TRBD2 (5 bases). The CDR3 loop spans 12 amino acids. V shed 6 bases and J shed 10 bases, with 14 bases lying between them. CDR1 and CDR2 (germline): SGHRS, YFSETQ. CDR3 loop: CASKLDYREQFF. Here the CDR3 DNA reads TGCGCCAGCAAACTCGACTATAGGGAGCAGTTCTTC.

This clone was counted only a few times. V is TRBV27 and J is TRBJ2-3, with TRBD2 matching 7 bases. Germline assignment: CDR1 MNHEY and CDR2 SMNVEV (reference sequence). V shed 5 bases, J shed 2 bases, and the junction held 4 bases outside the gene matches. CDR3 length: 14 residues. CDR3 in DNA: TGTGCCAGCAGTCGCGGGGGATTCACAGATACGCAGTATTTT. This encodes CASSRGGFTDTQYF.

This chain uses TRBV30 with TRBJ1-1; no reliable D call. The CDR3 loop spans 12 amino acids. Trimming took off 3 bases at V and 1 base at J, with 6 bases between the two ends. From germline, CDR1 is GTSNPN and CDR2 SVGIG (reference sequence). CDR3 amino acids: CAWSQGNTEAFF. The CDR3 region has the DNA TGTGCCTGGAGCCAAGGGAACACTGAAGCTTTCTTT. Variable domain in full (rest from reference TRBV30 and TRBJ1-1): SQTIHQWPATLVQPVGSPLSLECTVEGTSNPNLYWYRQAAGRGLQLLFYSVGIGQISSEVPQNLSASRPQDRQFILSSKKLLLSDSGFYLCAWSQGNTEAFFGQGTRLTVV.

Here the CDR3 reads CASSLSPSKDEQYF. CDR3 DNA sequence: TGTGCCAGCAGCTTATCTCCGAGTAAGGACGAGCAGTACTTC. V usage is TRBV7-2 and J usage is TRBJ2-7; D remains ambiguous. The germline CDR1 and CDR2 sequences are SGHTA and FQGNSA. V was shortened by 2 bases and J by 5 bases, with 13 bases between the two germline ends. The CDR3 consists of 14 residues.

The sample holds a few counts of this clone. The genes are TRBV7-2 and TRBJ2-5; possibly TRBD1 or TRBD2 for D (5 bases each). V lost 3 bases to trimming and J lost 2 bases, with 16 bases between them. Germline CDR1 SGHTA, CDR2 FQGNSA. The CDR3 extends over 16 amino acids. CDR3 sequence (DNA): TGTGCCAGCAGCTTGGGACCTACCCGGGGTCAAGAGACCCAGTACTTC. Protein product: CASSLGPTRGQETQYF. The full variable domain, rest sourced from reference TRBV7-2 and TRBJ2-5, is GAGVSQSPSNKVTEKGKDVELRCDPISGHTALYWYRQSLGQGLEFLIYFQGNSAPDKSGLPSDRFSAERTGGSVSTLTIQRTQQEDSAVYLCASSLGPTRGQETQYFGPGTRLLVL.

The chain recombines TRBV6-1 with TRBJ2-3; maybe TRBD1 (6 bases). V shed 7 bases and J shed 2 bases, with 13 bases lying between them. Germline CDR1 reads MNHNS; CDR2 reads SASEGT. This CDR3 has 14 residues. In nucleotides, the CDR3 is TGTGCCAGCAAGTACGCAGGGGCCACAGATACGCAGTATTTT. Its protein is CASKYAGATDTQYF.

The V and J genes are TRBV7-8 and TRBJ2-5; the D is unclear. V gave up 1 base and J gave up 0 bases, with 12 bases separating them. Germline CDR1 and CDR2: SGHVS and FQNEAQ. This CDR3 is built from 16 residues. In DNA form, the CDR3 reads TGTGCCAGCAGCTTAGGACGGTGGCAGTACCAAGAGACCCAGTACTTC. Translating gives CASSLGRWQYQETQYF. The variable domain in full, completed from reference TRBV7-8 and TRBJ2-5, reads GAGVSQSPRYKVAKRGQDVALRCDPISGHVSLFWYQQALGQGPEFLTYFQNEAQLDKSGLPSDRFFAERPEGSVSTLKIQRTQQEDSAVYLCASSLGRWQYQETQYFGPGTRLLVL.

This clone was counted a few times. This chain joins TRBV5-6 and TRBJ1-2; D not resolved. The germline V gene encodes CDR1 SGHDT and CDR2 YYEEEE. V lost 2 bases and J 11 bases, leaving 16 bases between the germline ends. This CDR3 has 13 amino acids. CDR3 sequence: CASSLLVGSAYTF. CDR3 sequence (DNA): TGTGCCAGCAGCTTACTTGTCGGGTCCGCTTACACCTTC.

V and J are TRBV11-2 and TRBJ2-7; tentative D call: TRBD2 (6 bases). Germline values: CDR1 SGHAT, CDR2 FQNNGV. The V end lost 3 bases, the J end lost 4 bases, and 10 bases lay between the germline ends. The CDR3 is 13 amino acids. The chain's CDR3 is CASSFRELYEQYF. The CDR3 DNA follows: TGTGCCAGCAGCTTTCGGGAGCTTTACGAGCAGTACTTC.

This clone has more than one count but fewer than ten. The chain recombines TRBV5-1 with TRBJ2-5, with 10 nucleotides matching TRBD2. V shed 0 bases, J shed 1 base, and the junction held 3 bases outside the gene matches. Germline V lookup: CDR1 SGHRS, CDR2 YFSETQ. This CDR3 is built from 16 residues. CDR3: CASSLVAGGPQETQYF. The CDR3 coding sequence is TGCGCCAGCAGCTTGGTAGCGGGAGGCCCCCAAGAGACCCAGTACTTC.

The genes are TRBV29-1 and TRBJ2-3; possibly TRBD2 for D (6 bases). V was cut by 3 bases and J by 9 bases, with 16 bases left in between. This CDR3 has 13 residues. The germline V gene encodes CDR1 SQVTM and CDR2 ANQGSEA. CDR3 in amino acids: CSVDWKGGGTQYF. CDR3 bases: TGCAGCGTTGATTGGAAGGGAGGAGGGACGCAGTATTTT.

The rearrangement links TRBV7-9 to TRBJ1-2; tentatively, D is TRBD1 (6 bases). CDR1 and CDR2 from the germline V gene are SEHNR and FQNEAQ (reference sequence). The CDR3 runs 13 residues. V was trimmed by 5 bases and J by 2 bases, leaving 9 bases between them. DNA of the CDR3: TGTGCCAGCAGCCGGGACACGAACTATGGCTACACCTTC. The encoded protein is CASSRDTNYGYTF.

A few counts support this clone. The chain uses TRBV4-3 and TRBJ1-2, with D tentatively TRBD1 (5 bases). The germline gives CDR1 LGHNA, CDR2 YSLEER. The CDR3 spans 16 residues. The V gene lost 1 base and the J gene lost 4 bases, with 16 bases spanning the gap. CDR3 sequence reads: CASSQGAGRDLYGYTF. In nucleotides, the CDR3 is TGCGCCAGCAGCCAAGGGGCTGGCAGGGATCTCTATGGCTACACCTTC.

The CDR3, as DNA: TGTGCCAGCAGCGGAGGGGAGGAGACCCAGTACTTC. Its protein product is CASSGGEETQYF. V is TRBV9 and J is TRBJ2-5; D possibly uses TRBD1 or TRBD2 (5 bases each). CDR1 and CDR2 from the germline V gene are SGDLS and YYNGEE. The V end was cut by 3 bases, the J end by 5 bases, with 8 bases between. This CDR3 contains 12 residues.

The sample holds a few counts of this clone. V usage is TRBV21-1 and J usage is TRBJ2-7; the listed D gene, TRBD1, was not tested against the DNA. TRBV21-1 is an annotated pseudogene. The CDR3 is made up of 19 amino acids. In DNA, the CDR3 is TGTGCCAGCAGCAAACTGGGACAGGCGACTACGGCAAGACCCCCTGAGCAGTACTTC. Translating it yields CASSKLGQATTARPPEQYF.

The rearrangement uses TRBV30 and TRBJ1-2, with a tentative D call TRBD1 (6 bases). The CDR3 has 15 amino acids. V gave up 5 bases and J gave up 7 bases, with 23 bases separating them. Germline values: CDR1 GTSNPN, CDR2 SVGIG (reference sequence). The CDR3 is CAWGGAGEQEAGYTF. CDR3 DNA: TGTGCCTGGGGCGGGGCAGGGGAGCAGGAGGCTGGCTACACCTTC.

This chain joins TRBV7-9 and TRBJ2-5; 9 bases agree with TRBD1. This CDR3 region has 14 residues. Germline V lookup: CDR1 SEHNR, CDR2 FQNEAQ (reference sequence). After removal of 4 bases from V and 5 bases from J, the junction contained 5 bases not matched to a gene. CDR3 sequence: CASSYTGGRETQYF. The DNA of the CDR3 is TGTGCCAGCAGCTACACAGGGGGCAGGGAGACCCAGTACTTC. Complete variable domain (other parts from reference TRBV7-9 and TRBJ2-5): DTGVSQNPRHKITKRGQNVTFRCDPISEHNRLYWYRQTLGQGPEFLTYFQNEAQLEKSRLLSDRFSAERPKGSFSTLEIQRTEQGDSAMYLCASSYTGGRETQYFGPGTRLLVL.

The chain couples TRBV4-3 to TRBJ1-1; TRBD1 is a possible D gene (6 bases). Between the trimmed V and J ends, which lost 0 bases and 4 bases, there was a span of 12 bases. This CDR3 spans 15 amino acids. Germline V gene lookup returns CDR1 LGHNA and CDR2 YSLEER. The CDR3 protein is CASSQEGQGLTEAFF. The CDR3, as DNA: TGCGCCAGCAGCCAAGAAGGGCAGGGGCTCACTGAAGCTTTCTTT.